These 6 T cell receptor beta chains were all obtained from the same sample, sequenced in a study of blood T cell repertoires in COVID-19. The protocol was immunoSEQ multiplex PCR, while the TCRdb copy is restricted to in-frame clones and leaves out a portion. The sample has fewer than 450,000 clones; 80% to 95% are singletons. Sequencing was done on a sample of PBMCs or T cells enriched from blood (not recorded which). Source of these receptors: a man between 18 and 35 years old who had recovered from COVID-19.

The chain carries TRBV2 and TRBJ2-6; D not resolved. Between the trimmed V and J ends, which lost 6 bases and 2 bases, there was a span of 5 bases. The CDR3 is 13 residues long. Germline V gene sequence: CDR1 SNHLY, CDR2 FYNNEI. DNA for the CDR3: TGTGCCAGCAGGCAGGCTGGGGCCAACGTCCTGACTTTC. Translating it yields CASRQAGANVLTF. The full variable domain, with the rest looked up from reference TRBV2 and TRBJ2-6, is EPEVTQTPSHQVTQMGQEVILRCVPISNHLYFYWYRQILGQKVEFLVSFYNNEISEKSEIFDDQFSVERPDGSNFTLKIRSTKLEDSAMYFCASRQAGANVLTFGAGSRLTVL.

CDR3 in DNA: TGTGCCAGCAGCTTAGATGGGGCGAACACTGAAGCTTTCTTT. Its translation is CASSLDGANTEAFF. V and J are TRBV11-2 and TRBJ1-1, with D perhaps matching TRBD1 (5 bases). Germline V gene data show CDR1 as SGHAT and CDR2 as FQNNGV. V lost 0 bases to trimming and J lost 1 base, with 6 bases between them. CDR3 length: 14 residues.

This chain joins TRBV4-1 and TRBJ1-1, with D maybe TRBD1 (6 bases). The germline V gene has CDR1 MGHRA and CDR2 YSYEKL. V was clipped by 3 bases and J by 6 bases, with 11 bases between them. There are 13 residues in the CDR3. Here the CDR3 reads CASSHYTGSEAFF. In DNA form, the CDR3 reads TGCGCCAGCAGCCATTACACAGGGTCTGAAGCTTTCTTT.

In its sample, this clone was seen a few times. This chain links TRBV19 with TRBJ1-2; possible D gene TRBD1, 6 bases. Germline-derived CDR1 and CDR2 are LNHDA and SQIVND (reference sequence). Trimming pared 9 bases from V and 2 bases from J, leaving 13 bases between. The CDR3 is 13 amino acids. The CDR3 bases are TGTGCCAGCCAAACAGGGATCAACTATGGCTACACCTTC. Protein: CASQTGINYGYTF.

This chain connects TRBV12-3 or TRBV12-4 to TRBJ1-5; D possibly corresponds to TRBD1 (5 bases). The V gene lost 4 bases and the J gene lost 7 bases, with 11 bases spanning the gap. This CDR3 comprises 13 residues. CDR3 sequence reads: CASSYAGNQPQHF. The CDR3 DNA reads as TGTGCCAGCAGTTACGCAGGGAACCAGCCCCAGCATTTT.

The chain employs TRBV7-8 and TRBJ2-1; unclear D gene. From germline, CDR1 is SGHVS and CDR2 FQNEAQ. CDR3 size: 16 residues. V was shortened by 1 base and J by 0 bases, with 10 bases between the two germline ends. The CDR3, as DNA: TGTGCCAGCAGCTTAGATCTCCTGAGCTCCTACAATGAGCAGTTCTTC. This sequence encodes CASSLDLLSSYNEQFF.